These 9 T cell receptor beta chains share one sample of origin, sequenced in a study of shared clonotypes between healthy human individuals (dated by TCRdb to 2020 to 2022). The receptor library was made with the immunoSEQ multiplex PCR assay. In its TCRdb copy, this immuneACCESS table keeps in-frame sequences only and misses some clones. Where compared with another copy, unresolved V genes explain less than half of these, and the others have no known cause. The sample yields over 1.4 million clones; 95% to 97% were counted once. The ten biggest clones cover approximately 1% of the sample. Specimen: naive CD4+ T cells sorted from blood. The cell subset or site label for this specimen denotes: CD45RA+ positively selected. Every receptor here comes from a man younger than 40 in good health.

The chain carries TRBV7-8 and TRBJ1-1, with D uncertain. Germline V CDR1 and CDR2: SGHVS, FQNEAQ. Trimming cost V 1 base and J 4 bases, with 7 bases left between them. The CDR3 spans 13 residues. The chain's CDR3 is CASSLGAGTEAFF. In DNA, the CDR3 is TGTGCCAGCAGCTTAGGAGCGGGCACTGAAGCTTTCTTT.

V usage is TRBV6-1 and J usage is TRBJ2-2; D unclear. CDR3 size: 15 residues. V was shortened by 5 bases and J by 2 bases, with 12 bases between the two germline ends. The germline V gene encodes CDR1 MNHNS and CDR2 SASEGT. CDR3 coding DNA: TGTGCCAGCAGTTTGGGCAGGACCAACACCGGGGAGCTGTTTTTT. Its protein product is CASSLGRTNTGELFF.

The chain has TRBV2 and TRBJ2-5; TRBD1 or TRBD2 may be the D gene (5 bases each). Germline CDR1 reads SNHLY; CDR2 reads FYNNEI. The CDR3 sequence is 14 residues long. V was cut by 0 bases and J by 1 base, with 6 bases left in between. The chain's CDR3 is CASSEAGTQETQYF. The CDR3 nucleotides read TGTGCCAGCAGTGAAGCGGGGACCCAAGAGACCCAGTACTTC. Supplemented by reference TRBV2 and TRBJ2-5, the full variable domain reads EPEVTQTPSHQVTQMGQEVILRCVPISNHLYFYWYRQILGQKVEFLVSFYNNEISEKSEIFDDQFSVERPDGSNFTLKIRSTKLEDSAMYFCASSEAGTQETQYFGPGTRLLVL.

V gene TRBV7-9 combines with J gene TRBJ2-2; a possible D gene is TRBD1 (6 bases). The CDR3 contains 17 residues. Germline loops: CDR1 SEHNR, CDR2 FQNEAQ (reference sequence). Trimming took off 5 bases at V and 3 bases at J, with 19 bases between the two ends. CDR3 DNA: TGTGCCAGCAGCCGGAATTTACAGGGCTTTTACACCGGGGAGCTGTTTTTT. It is translated as CASSRNLQGFYTGELFF.

This clone came up a few times. The chain joins TRBV5-1 to TRBJ1-2; D unresolved. Looked up from germline, CDR1 is SGHRS and CDR2 is YFSETQ. Trimming pared 7 bases from V and 0 bases from J, leaving 7 bases between. The CDR3 is 12 residues long. In nucleotides, the CDR3 is TGCGCCAGCCGTGGGGCTAACTATGGCTACACCTTC. Translated: CASRGANYGYTF.

This chain connects TRBV7-2 to TRBJ2-5; 11 positions match TRBD2. V was pared by 5 bases and J by 12 bases, with 5 bases of the junction left unmatched. The CDR3 covers 12 residues. Germline CDR1 reads SGHTA; CDR2 reads FQGNSA. The CDR3 bases are TGTGCCAGCAGCCTGGAGACTAGCGGGAAGTACTTC. Its translation is CASSLETSGKYF.

The chain combines TRBV19 with TRBJ2-3; 10 positions agree with TRBD2. Germline loops: CDR1 LNHDA, CDR2 SQIVND (reference sequence). V was pared by 6 bases and J by 5 bases, with 5 bases of the junction left unmatched. The CDR3 spans 14 residues. The CDR3 region has the DNA TGTGCCAGTAGCAAACTAGCGGGACAAGATACGCAGTATTTT. It yields the protein CASSKLAGQDTQYF.

This chain links TRBV30 with TRBJ2-5, with D unclear. Germline values: CDR1 GTSNPN, CDR2 SVGIG (reference sequence). This CDR3 has 13 amino acids. Trimming cost V 0 bases and J 2 bases, with 7 bases left between them. The CDR3 region has the DNA TGTGCCTGGAGTGTGTCCCAGCAAGAGACCCAGTACTTC. Translated: CAWSVSQQETQYF.

This clone came up once. V and J are TRBV5-1 and TRBJ1-3; no reliable D call. Trimming pared 1 base from V and 4 bases from J, leaving 12 bases between. Germline loops: CDR1 SGHRS, CDR2 YFSETQ. The CDR3 loop spans 15 amino acids. CDR3 region: CASSLSPPSGNTIYF. CDR3 DNA: TGCGCCAGCAGCTTGAGCCCACCTTCGGGAAACACCATATATTTT.